This record looks at one T cell receptor beta chain sequence and its context. Its antigen is undetermined. This CDR3 is also generated by other DNA sequences in the sample. This CDR3 is 13 amino acids long. The ends were cut back, 5 bases at V and 1 base at J, with 8 bases in the middle. Germline V gene sequence: CDR1 MRHNA, CDR2 SNTAGT. Sequencing used immunoSEQ multiplex PCR; TCRdb keeps in-frame clones, though not all of them. The sample records around 1,900,000 clones, about 93% being singletons. The data derive from a study of shared clonotypes between healthy human individuals. Naive CD8 isolation took CD45RO-negative cells positively selected for CCR7 and excluded terminally differentiated effector memory CD45RA+ cells. Whole-study findings and limits: Non-shared clonotypes had lower generation probabilities than those shared by all four donors.

The source of this sequence is a man in his late teens or twenties in good health. Some clones in this sample may be carry-over from other donors' samples. The chain has TRBV6-4 and TRBJ1-1; possible D gene TRBD1, 5 bases. Sample: naive CD8+ T cells from PBMCs. The CDR3 here is CASSLQENTEAFF. CDR3 DNA sequence: TGTGCCAGCAGTCTACAGGAGAACACTGAAGCTTTCTTT.